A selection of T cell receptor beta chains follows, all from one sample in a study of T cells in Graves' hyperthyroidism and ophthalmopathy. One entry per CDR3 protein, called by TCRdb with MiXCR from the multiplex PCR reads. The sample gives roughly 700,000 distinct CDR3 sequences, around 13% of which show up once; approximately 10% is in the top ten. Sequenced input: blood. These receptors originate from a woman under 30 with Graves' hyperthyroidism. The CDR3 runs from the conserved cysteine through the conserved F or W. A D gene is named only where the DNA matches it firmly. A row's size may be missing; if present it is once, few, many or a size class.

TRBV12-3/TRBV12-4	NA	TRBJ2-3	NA	CASSPGLNTDTQYF	TGTGCCAGCAGTCCGGGACTCAACACAGATACGCAGTATTTT
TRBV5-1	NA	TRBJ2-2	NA	CASSPGDLLNTGELFF	TGCGCCAGCAGCCCAGGGGACCTCCTGAACACCGGGGAGCTGTTTTTT
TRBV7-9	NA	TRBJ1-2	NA	CASSQTRGGINGYTF	TGTGCCAGCAGCCAGACGCGAGGAGGGATTAATGGCTACACCTTC
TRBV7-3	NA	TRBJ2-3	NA	CASSQAGSPTQYF	TGTGCCAGCAGCCAAGCCGGGTCCCCTACGCAGTATTTT
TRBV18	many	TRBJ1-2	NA	CASSPEGGPYGYTF	TGTGCCAGCTCCCCGGAGGGGGGTCCGTATGGCTACACCTTC
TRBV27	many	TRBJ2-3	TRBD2	CASSLRPSGTSDTDTQYF	TGTGCCAGCAGTTTGAGACCCTCCGGGACTAGTGACACAGATACGCAGTATTTT
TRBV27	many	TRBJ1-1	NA	CASRNDHRATEAFF	TGTGCCAGCAGGAACGACCACAGGGCCACTGAAGCTTTCTTT
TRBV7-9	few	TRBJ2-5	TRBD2	CASSPGLAGLQETQYF	TGTGCCAGCAGCCCAGGACTAGCGGGACTCCAAGAGACCCAGTACTTC
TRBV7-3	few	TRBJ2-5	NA	CASSLRGQGRIETQYF	TGTGCCAGCAGCTTAAGGGGGCAGGGGAGGATTGAGACCCAGTACTTC
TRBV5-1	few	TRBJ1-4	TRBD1	CASSLAGTGQRLFF	TGCGCCAGCAGCCTAGCGGGGACAGGCCAACGACTGTTTTTT
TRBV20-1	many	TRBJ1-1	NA	CSARDRGNTEAFF	TGCAGTGCTAGAGACAGGGGAAACACTGAAGCTTTCTTT
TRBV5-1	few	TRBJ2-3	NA	CASSITSSPSTDTQYF	TGCGCCAGCAGCATAACTAGCTCCCCTTCGACAGATACGCAGTATTTT
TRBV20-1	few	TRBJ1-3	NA	CSARPNGSGNTIYF	TGCAGTGCTAGACCCAACGGGTCGGGAAACACCATATATTTT
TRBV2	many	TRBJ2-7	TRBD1	CASRDRVAREEYF	TGTGCCAGCCGGGACAGGGTCGCGAGGGAGGAGTACTTC
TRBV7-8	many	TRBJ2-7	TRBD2	CASSLTSGLYEQYF	TGTGCCAGCAGCTTGACTAGCGGCCTCTACGAGCAGTACTTC
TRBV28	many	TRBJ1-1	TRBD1	CASRATGAAEAFF	TGTGCCAGCCGGGCAACAGGGGCGGCTGAAGCTTTCTTT
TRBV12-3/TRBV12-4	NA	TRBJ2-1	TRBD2	CASNPSGRSDNEQFF	TGTGCCAGCAATCCAAGCGGGAGATCGGACAATGAGCAGTTCTTC
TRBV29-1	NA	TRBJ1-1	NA	CSVVLGRTEAFF	TGCAGCGTTGTATTGGGGCGAACTGAAGCTTTCTTT
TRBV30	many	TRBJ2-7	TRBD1	CAWSVGTGLYEQYF	TGTGCCTGGAGTGTAGGGACAGGGCTCTACGAGCAGTACTTC
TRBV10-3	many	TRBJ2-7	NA	CAISGGRDYEQYF	TGTGCCATCAGTGGGGGTCGCGATTACGAGCAGTACTTC
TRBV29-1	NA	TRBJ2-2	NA	CSVGWNTGELFF	TGCAGCGTTGGGTGGAACACCGGGGAGCTGTTTTTT
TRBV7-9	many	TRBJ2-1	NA	CASSWGAGKNNEQFF	TGTGCCAGCAGCTGGGGGGCAGGGAAAAACAATGAGCAGTTCTTC
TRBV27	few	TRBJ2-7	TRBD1	CASSLGATGGGEQYF	TGTGCCAGCAGTTTAGGGGCGACAGGGGGCGGGGAGCAGTACTTC
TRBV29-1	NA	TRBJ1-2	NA	CSVQRIDGYTF	TGCAGCGTCCAACGTATTGATGGCTACACCTTC
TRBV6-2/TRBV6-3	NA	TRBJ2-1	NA	CASSQTSFNEQFF	TGTGCCAGCAGTCAAACTAGTTTCAATGAGCAGTTCTTC
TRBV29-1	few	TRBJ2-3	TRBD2	CSVGSIAGGTDTQYF	TGCAGCGTTGGGTCAATAGCGGGAGGAACAGATACGCAGTATTTT
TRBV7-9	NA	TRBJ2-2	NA	CASSLAVVAELFF	TGTGCCAGCAGCTTAGCAGTAGTGGCGGAGCTGTTTTTT
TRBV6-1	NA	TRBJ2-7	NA	CASSEVITGPMGRRLYEQYF	TGTGCCAGCAGTGAAGTTATAACCGGGCCCATGGGACGCAGGCTCTACGAGCAGTACTTC
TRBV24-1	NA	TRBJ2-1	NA	CATSDQTESYNEQFF	TGTGCCACCAGTGACCAGACAGAATCCTACAATGAGCAGTTCTTC
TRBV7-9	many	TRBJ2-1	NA	CASSSTNTNNEQFF	TGTGCCAGCAGCTCGACAAACACCAACAATGAGCAGTTCTTC
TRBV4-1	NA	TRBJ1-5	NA	CASSQMVGGNQPQHF	TGCGCCAGCAGCCAAATGGTGGGGGGCAATCAGCCCCAGCATTTT
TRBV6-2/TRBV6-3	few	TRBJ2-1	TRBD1	CASSQTGKSRERFF	TGTGCCAGCAGTCAGACAGGGAAATCGAGGGAGCGGTTCTTC
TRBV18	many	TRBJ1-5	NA	CASSSQNSNQPQHF	TGTGCCAGCTCATCCCAAAATAGCAATCAGCCCCAGCATTTT
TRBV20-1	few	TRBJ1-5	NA	CSAREGSLGQPQHF	TGCAGTGCTAGAGAGGGGAGCTTGGGACAGCCCCAGCATTTT
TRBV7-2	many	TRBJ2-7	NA	CASSLSRDYEQYF	TGTGCCAGCAGCTTATCTAGGGACTACGAGCAGTACTTC
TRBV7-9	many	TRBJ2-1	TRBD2	CASSLPGTSGRGEQFF	TGTGCCAGCAGCTTACCCGGGACTAGCGGGAGGGGCGAGCAGTTCTTC
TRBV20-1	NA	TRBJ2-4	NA	CSARARPAVGIQYF	TGCAGTGCTAGAGCCAGGCCCGCAGTGGGCATTCAGTACTTC
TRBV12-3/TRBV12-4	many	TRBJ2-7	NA	CASSLAPGSPGEQYF	TGTGCCAGCAGTTTAGCGCCGGGTAGCCCGGGCGAGCAGTACTTC
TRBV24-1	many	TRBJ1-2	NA	CATSDHPDRSAGYTF	TGTGCCACCAGTGACCACCCCGACAGGTCGGCTGGCTACACCTTC
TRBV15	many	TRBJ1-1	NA	CATSRGNGGRDTEAFF	TGTGCCACCAGCAGAGGGAATGGGGGGCGCGACACTGAAGCTTTCTTT
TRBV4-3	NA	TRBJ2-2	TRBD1	CASSQERQGRTGELFF	TGCGCCAGCAGCCAAGAACGACAGGGGAGGACCGGGGAGCTGTTTTTT